The rows below give T cell receptor beta chains drawn from one sample of a study of control samples from healthy donors and cancer patients. Clones were read by immunoSEQ multiplex PCR, and TCRdb kept only the in-frame ones, dropping some. The sample contains some 94,000 clones, around 90% of which appear only once. Sequenced sample: PBMCs. The receptor source for this set is a woman aged 50 to 60 with colorectal cancer. Both conserved end residues are part of each CDR3. The order of the fields is J gene, V gene, D gene, clone size, CDR3 protein, CDR3 DNA. The D gene is left open where the match is weak. The size field is filled for only some rows; it gives once, few, many or a size class.

>TRBJ1-2|TRBV5-4|.|.
CASSLYGSRGYTF
TGTGCCAGCAGCTTGTACGGGTCGCGGGGCTACACCTTC
>TRBJ1-5|TRBV27|.|.
CASSPDKFNQPQHF
TGTGCCAGCAGTCCCGACAAGTTTAATCAGCCCCAGCATTTT
>TRBJ2-3|TRBV6-5|.|.
CASRRGYTDTQYF
TGTGCCAGCAGGCGGGGATACACAGATACGCAGTATTTT
>TRBJ1-1|TRBV18|.|.
CASSPKGVGAEAFF
TGTGCCAGCTCACCAAAGGGGGTGGGAGCTGAAGCTTTCTTT
>TRBJ1-1|TRBV24-1|.|.
CATSDTGRDTEAFF
TGTGCCACCAGTGATACAGGGCGAGACACTGAAGCTTTCTTT
>TRBJ1-2|TRBV5-1|.|.
CASSLVVSNYGYTF
TGCGCCAGCAGCTTGGTGGTATCCAACTATGGCTACACCTTC
>TRBJ1-3|TRBV2|.|.
CASTTAELSGNTIYF
TGTGCCAGCACCACGGCCGAGCTCTCTGGAAACACCATATATTTT
>TRBJ1-1|TRBV4-3|TRBD1|.
CASSQLDREAEAFF
TGCGCCAGCAGCCAACTGGACAGGGAGGCTGAAGCTTTCTTT
>TRBJ2-6|TRBV18|.|.
CASSPKAGNSGANVLTF
TGTGCCAGCTCACCAAAGGCAGGTAACTCTGGGGCCAACGTCCTGACTTTC
>TRBJ2-2|TRBV5-8|.|.
CASSDGLRSGSGSGELFF
TGTGCCAGCAGCGATGGACTGAGGTCGGGCTCCGGGTCCGGGGAGCTGTTTTTT
>TRBJ1-5|TRBV19|TRBD1|.
CASSIQDRRNQPQHF
TGTGCCAGTAGTATCCAGGACAGGCGCAATCAGCCCCAGCATTTT
>TRBJ1-5|TRBV30|.|.
CAWSRASEQPQHF
TGTGCCTGGAGTCGGGCGTCTGAGCAGCCCCAGCATTTT
>TRBJ2-2|TRBV19|.|.
CASTPQGPRELFF
TGTGCCAGTACCCCACAGGGTCCGCGGGAGCTGTTTTTT
>TRBJ1-1|TRBV6-5|.|once
CASSYGSRDTEAFF
TGTGCCAGCAGTTACGGGAGTAGGGACACTGAAGCTTTCTTT
>TRBJ1-4|TRBV28|TRBD1|.
CASRVGGQGIHLFF
TGTGCCAGCAGAGTGGGGGGACAGGGGATTCACCTGTTTTTT
>TRBJ2-4|TRBV9|.|.
CASSVRGKGDIQYF
TGTGCCAGCAGCGTAAGAGGCAAGGGGGACATTCAGTACTTC
>TRBJ1-5|TRBV7-9|.|.
CASSPPNQPQHF
TGTGCCAGCAGCCCCCCAAATCAGCCCCAGCATTTT
>TRBJ2-5|TRBV5-8|.|.
CASSLAGTARETQYF
TGTGCCAGCAGCTTGGCGGGTACGGCCCGGGAGACCCAGTACTTC
>TRBJ1-6|TRBV28|TRBD1|few
CASSPRGRSYNSPLHF
TGTGCCAGCAGCCCAAGGGGGCGGTCCTATAATTCACCCCTCCACTTT
>TRBJ2-3|TRBV18|TRBD2|once
CASSPPGLAGGTDTQYF
TGTGCCAGCTCACCACCGGGACTAGCGGGGGGAACAGATACGCAGTATTTT